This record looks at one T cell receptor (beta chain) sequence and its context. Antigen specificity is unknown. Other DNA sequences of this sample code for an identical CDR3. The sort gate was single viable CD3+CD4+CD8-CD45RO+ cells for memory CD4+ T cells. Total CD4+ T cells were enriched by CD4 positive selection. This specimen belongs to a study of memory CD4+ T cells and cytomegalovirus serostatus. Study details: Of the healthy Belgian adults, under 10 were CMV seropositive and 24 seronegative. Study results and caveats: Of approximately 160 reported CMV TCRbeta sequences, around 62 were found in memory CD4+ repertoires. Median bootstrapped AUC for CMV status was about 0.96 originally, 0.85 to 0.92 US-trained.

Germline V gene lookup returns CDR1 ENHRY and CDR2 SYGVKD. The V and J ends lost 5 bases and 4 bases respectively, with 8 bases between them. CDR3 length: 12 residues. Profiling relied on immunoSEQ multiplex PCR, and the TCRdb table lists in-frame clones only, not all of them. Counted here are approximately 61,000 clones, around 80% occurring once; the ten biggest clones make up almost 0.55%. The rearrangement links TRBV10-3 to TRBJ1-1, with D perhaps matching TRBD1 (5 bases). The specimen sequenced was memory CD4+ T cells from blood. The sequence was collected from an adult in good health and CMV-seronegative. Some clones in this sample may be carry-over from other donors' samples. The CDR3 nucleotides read TGTGCCATCAGTCCCAGGGCCACTGAAGCTTTCTTT. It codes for CAISPRATEAFF.